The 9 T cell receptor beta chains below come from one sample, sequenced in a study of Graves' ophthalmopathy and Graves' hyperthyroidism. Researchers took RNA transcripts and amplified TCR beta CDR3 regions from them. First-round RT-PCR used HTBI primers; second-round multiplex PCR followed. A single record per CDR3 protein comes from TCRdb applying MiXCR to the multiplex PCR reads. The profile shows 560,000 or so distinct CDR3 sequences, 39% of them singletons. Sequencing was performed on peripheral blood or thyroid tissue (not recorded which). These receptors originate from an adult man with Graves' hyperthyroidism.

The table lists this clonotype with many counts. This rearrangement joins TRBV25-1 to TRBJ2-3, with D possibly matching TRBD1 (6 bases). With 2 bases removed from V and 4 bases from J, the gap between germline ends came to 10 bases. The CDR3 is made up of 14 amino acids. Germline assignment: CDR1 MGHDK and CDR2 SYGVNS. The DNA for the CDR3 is TGTGCCAGCAGTGAAAACAGGGTACCAGATACGCAGTATTTT. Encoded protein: CASSENRVPDTQYF. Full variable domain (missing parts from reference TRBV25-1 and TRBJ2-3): EADIYQTPRYLVIGTGKKITLECSQTMGHDKMYWYQQDPGMELHLIHYSYGVNSTEKGDLSSESTVSRIRTEHFPLTLESARPSHTSQYLCASSENRVPDTQYFGPGTRLTVL.

CDR3 amino acids: CASKPDQYF. The CDR3 coding sequence is TGTGCCAGCAAACCCGACCAGTACTTC. The chain is built from TRBV2 and TRBJ2-7; the D is unclear. Germline V gene lookup returns CDR1 SNHLY and CDR2 FYNNEI. Trimming stripped 7 bases from V and 10 bases from J, with 8 bases between. This CDR3 contains 9 residues.

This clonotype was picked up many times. CDR3 nucleotides: TGTGCCAGCAGCGTAGGCAGCAATCAGCCCCAGCATTTT. Translating it yields CASSVGSNQPQHF. V is TRBV9 and J is TRBJ1-5; the D is unclear. CDR3 length: 13 residues. Trimming took 0 bases from V and 1 from J, leaving 2 bases between them. Germline values: CDR1 SGDLS, CDR2 YYNGEE. The entire variable domain, with the rest obtained from reference TRBV9 and TRBJ1-5, is as follows: DSGVTQTPKHLITATGQRVTLRCSPRSGDLSVYWYQQSLDQGLQFLIQYYNGEERAKGNILERFSAQQFPDLHSELNLSSLELGDSALYFCASSVGSNQPQHFGDGTRLSIL.

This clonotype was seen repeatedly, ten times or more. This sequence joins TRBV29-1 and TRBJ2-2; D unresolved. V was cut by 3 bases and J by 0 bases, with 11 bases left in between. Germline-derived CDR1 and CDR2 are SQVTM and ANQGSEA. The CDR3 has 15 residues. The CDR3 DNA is TGCAGCGTTGAGGGGTCAGCTGCGAACACCGGGGAGCTGTTTTTT. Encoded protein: CSVEGSAANTGELFF.

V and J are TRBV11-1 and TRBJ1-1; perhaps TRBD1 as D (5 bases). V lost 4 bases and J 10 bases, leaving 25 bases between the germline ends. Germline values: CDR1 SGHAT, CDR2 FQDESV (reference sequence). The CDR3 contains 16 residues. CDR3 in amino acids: CASSSSPGLAGVRAFF. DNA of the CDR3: TGTGCCAGCAGCTCTTCTCCGGGACTAGCGGGAGTCCGAGCTTTCTTT. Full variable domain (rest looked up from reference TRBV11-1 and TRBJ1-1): EAEVAQSPRYKITEKSQAVAFWCDPISGHATLYWYRQILGQGPELLVQFQDESVVDDSQLPKDRFSAERLKGVDSTLKIQPAELGDSAMYLCASSSSPGLAGVRAFFGQGTRLTVV.

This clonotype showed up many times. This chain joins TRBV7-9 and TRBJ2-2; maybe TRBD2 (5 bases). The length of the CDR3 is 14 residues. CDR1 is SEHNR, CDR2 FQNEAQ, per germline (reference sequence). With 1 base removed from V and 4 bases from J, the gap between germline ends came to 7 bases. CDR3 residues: CASSLELATGELFF. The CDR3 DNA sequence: TGTGCCAGCAGCTTAGAGCTAGCCACCGGGGAGCTGTTTTTT.

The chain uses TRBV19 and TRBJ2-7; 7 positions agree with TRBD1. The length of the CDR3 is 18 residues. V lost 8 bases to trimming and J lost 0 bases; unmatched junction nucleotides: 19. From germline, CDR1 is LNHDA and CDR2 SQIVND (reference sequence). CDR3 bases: TGTGCCAGTTCCTCACGACAGGGTCGGACGGGTAGCTCCTACGAGCAGTACTTC. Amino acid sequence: CASSSRQGRTGSSYEQYF.

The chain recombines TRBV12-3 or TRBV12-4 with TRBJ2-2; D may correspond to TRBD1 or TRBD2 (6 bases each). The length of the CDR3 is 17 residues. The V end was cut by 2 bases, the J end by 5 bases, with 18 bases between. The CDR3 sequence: CASSLYGRGGYTGELFF. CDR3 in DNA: TGTGCCAGCAGTTTATATGGACGAGGGGGGTATACCGGGGAGCTGTTTTTT.

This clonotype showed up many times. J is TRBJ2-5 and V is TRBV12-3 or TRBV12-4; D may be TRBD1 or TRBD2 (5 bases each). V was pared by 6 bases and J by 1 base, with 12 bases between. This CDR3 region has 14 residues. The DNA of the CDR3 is TGTGCCAGCAGCTCGGGACGGGGCCAAGAGACCCAGTACTTC. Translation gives CASSSGRGQETQYF.